Given below is one T cell receptor beta chain in context. Its antigen is still unknown. The junction differs from germline at one of its ends, possibly a read error. The sample is drawn from a study of regulatory T cells in long-lasting Graves disease. Points from the study as a whole: Segments TRBV28, TRBJ1-2 and TRBJ2-5 showed preferential usage in persistent disease.

This CDR3 has 11 amino acids. The germline gives CDR1 SGHTA, CDR2 FQGNSA. Researchers made TCR beta libraries by using iRepertoire HTBI primers and running Arm-PCR on CDR3 regions. TCRdb reprocessed the multiplex PCR reads with MiXCR, giving one entry per CDR3 protein. The data contain roughly 260,000 distinct CDR3 sequences, about 20% of them seen just once; the ten biggest clones take up about 15%. As for time point: newly diagnosed GD, antithyroid drugs for less than 3 months. With RNA extracted from PBMCs as input, the TCR library was made. The data also belong to a second study, concerning T cells in Graves' hyperthyroidism and ophthalmopathy. According to that study: Clinical symptoms, serum thyroxine, TRAb, thyroid ultrasound and orbital computed tomography established diagnosis. With the HTBI primer set, the TCR CDR3 went through a first round of RT-PCR.

The source of this sequence is a woman in her 30s with Graves disease. Sequencing was performed on peripheral blood mononuclear cells (PBMCs), taken at new diagnosis, from a patient treated with antithyroid drugs. V gene TRBV7-2 combines with J gene TRBJ2-3; D is undetermined. This chain's CDR3 is CAGSLSDTQYF. CDR3 coding DNA: TGTGCCGGCAGCTTATCCGATACGCAGTATTTT.